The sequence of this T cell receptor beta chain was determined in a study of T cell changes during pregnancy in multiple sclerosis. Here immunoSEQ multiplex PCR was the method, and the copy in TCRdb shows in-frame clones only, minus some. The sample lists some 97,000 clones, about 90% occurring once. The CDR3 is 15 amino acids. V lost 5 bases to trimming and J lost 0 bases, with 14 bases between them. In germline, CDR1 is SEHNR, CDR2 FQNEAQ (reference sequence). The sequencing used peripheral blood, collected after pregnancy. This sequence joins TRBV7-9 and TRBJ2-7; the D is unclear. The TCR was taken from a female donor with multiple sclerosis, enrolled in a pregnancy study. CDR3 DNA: TGTGCCAGCAGCCCGTCGATCGTTAGCTCCTACGAGCAGTACTTC. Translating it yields CASSPSIVSSYEQYF.